This TCR beta chain was sequenced for a study of blood T cell repertoires in COVID-19. The assay was immunoSEQ multiplex PCR, and TCRdb's table has in-frame clones only and misses some. This sample has 100,000 to 150,000 clones, with more than 75% found just once. Germline V gene sequence: CDR1 MNHEY, CDR2 SVGAGI. Trimming cost V 6 bases and J 3 bases; bases outside gene matches: 6. The CDR3 has 14 amino acids. This TCR came from a man aged 70 or older with active COVID-19. Sequencing was performed on peripheral blood. The J gene is TRBJ1-2, the V gene TRBV6-5; 8 bases agree with TRBD1. This CDR3 is CASRPGGAYYGYTF. CDR3 bases: TGTGCCAGCAGACCAGGGGGCGCGTACTATGGCTACACCTTC.